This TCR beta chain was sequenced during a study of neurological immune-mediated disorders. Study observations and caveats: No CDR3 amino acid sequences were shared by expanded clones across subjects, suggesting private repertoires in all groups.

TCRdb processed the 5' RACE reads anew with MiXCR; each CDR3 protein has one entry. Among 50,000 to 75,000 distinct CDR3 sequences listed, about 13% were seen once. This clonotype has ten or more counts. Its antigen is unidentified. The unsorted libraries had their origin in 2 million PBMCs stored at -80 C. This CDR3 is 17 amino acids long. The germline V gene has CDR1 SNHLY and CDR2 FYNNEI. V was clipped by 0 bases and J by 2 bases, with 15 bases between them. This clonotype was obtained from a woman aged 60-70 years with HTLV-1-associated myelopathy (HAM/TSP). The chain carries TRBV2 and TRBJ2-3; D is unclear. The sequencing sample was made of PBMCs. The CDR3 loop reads CASSEAVGVGNTDTQYF. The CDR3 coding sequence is TGTGCCAGCAGTGAAGCGGTTGGGGTAGGCAACACAGATACGCAGTATTTT.